This T cell receptor beta chain was sequenced during a study of T cells in Graves' hyperthyroidism and ophthalmopathy. The CDR3 extends over 11 amino acids. Trimming removed 1 base at V and 7 bases at J, with 5 bases between. CDR1 and CDR2 (germline): MGHRA, YSYEKL. Amplification of TCR beta CDR3 regions was performed using RNA transcripts as template. Researchers ran a first-round RT-PCR on the TCR CDR3 using the HTBI primer set. A single record per CDR3 protein comes from TCRdb applying MiXCR to the multiplex PCR reads. This table holds 550,000 to 600,000 distinct CDR3 sequences, over 15% found once. Exclusion criteria comprised uncontrolled infection, other autoimmune disease, pregnancy or lactation.

The sample was blood. The rearrangement joins TRBV4-1 to TRBJ2-7; D unclear. This clonotype was sampled from a woman under 30 with Graves' hyperthyroidism. The CDR3, as DNA: TGCGCCAGCAGCCAAGGTTGGGAGCAGTACTTC. Translating it yields CASSQGWEQYF.